Sequencing of this T cell receptor beta chain was carried out in a study of blood T cell repertoires in COVID-19. Method: immunoSEQ multiplex PCR; TCRdb's copy keeps in-frame clones and lacks some. The sample includes 150,000 to 200,000 clones, about 88% of them seen just once. This TCR was recovered from a man aged 18 to 29 who had recovered from COVID-19. Sequences were obtained from peripheral blood.

The CDR3 region has the DNA TGTGCCAGCAGCGCCGGGGGTGCCACTAATGAAAAACTGTTTTTT. Amino acid sequence: CASSAGGATNEKLFF. This chain joins TRBV9 and TRBJ1-4; weak D call: TRBD1 (5 bases). The CDR3 is made up of 15 amino acids. The germline V and J ends were trimmed by 3 bases and 2 bases, with 11 bases remaining between them. In germline, CDR1 is SGDLS, CDR2 YYNGEE.